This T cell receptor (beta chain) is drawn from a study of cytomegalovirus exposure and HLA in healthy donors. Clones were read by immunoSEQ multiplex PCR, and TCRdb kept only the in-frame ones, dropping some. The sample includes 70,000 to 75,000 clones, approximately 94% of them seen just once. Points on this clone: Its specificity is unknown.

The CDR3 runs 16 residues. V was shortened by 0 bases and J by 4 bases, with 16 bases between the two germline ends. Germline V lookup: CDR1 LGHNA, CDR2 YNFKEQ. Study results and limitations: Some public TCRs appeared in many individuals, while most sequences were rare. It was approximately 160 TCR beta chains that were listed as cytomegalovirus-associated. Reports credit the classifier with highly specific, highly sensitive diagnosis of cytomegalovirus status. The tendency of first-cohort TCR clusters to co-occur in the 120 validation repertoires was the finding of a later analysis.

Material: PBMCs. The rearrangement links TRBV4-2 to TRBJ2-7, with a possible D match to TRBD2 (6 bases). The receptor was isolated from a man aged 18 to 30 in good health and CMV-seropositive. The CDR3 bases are TGTGCCAGCAGCCAAGATCATACGGGAGCCGGATACGAGCAGTACTTC. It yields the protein CASSQDHTGAGYEQYF.